A single sample is the source of the 26 T cell receptor beta chains below, sequenced in a study of T cells of healthy individuals. MiXCR, applied by TCRdb to the 5' RACE reads, yields one record per CDR3 protein. The table lists around 100,000 distinct CDR3 sequences, 17% of them singletons, with approximately 5.7% in the top ten. These receptors originate from a human donor in good health.

This clonotype was counted ten times or more. This chain uses TRBV20-1 with TRBJ2-1; 7 bases fit TRBD2. Trimming at V came to 6 bases and at J to 0 bases, leaving 5 bases not matched to a gene. This CDR3 comprises 14 residues. Germline CDR1 and CDR2: DFQATT and SNEGSKA (reference sequence). The CDR3 nucleotides read TGCAGTGCAACCGAGCGGGACTCCTACAATGAGCAGTTCTTC. This codes for CSATERDSYNEQFF.

The genes are TRBV18 and TRBJ1-1; D uncertain. The CDR3 is 10 residues long. CDR1 and CDR2 (germline): KGHSH, LQKENI. V lost 8 bases, J lost 11 bases, and 12 bases lay in between. Written as DNA, the CDR3 is TGTGCCAGCGGTGCAGGTTACGCTTTCTTT. Its translation: CASGAGYAFF.

The chain is built from TRBV20-1 and TRBJ1-2; D remains ambiguous. The CDR3 consists of 16 residues. V lost 0 bases and J lost 4, with 18 bases in between. Germline CDR1 reads DFQATT; CDR2 reads SNEGSKA (reference sequence). Here the CDR3 reads CSARDREAQWSYGYTF. The CDR3 DNA sequence: TGCAGTGCTAGAGATCGTGAGGCTCAATGGTCCTATGGCTACACCTTC.

In this sample, this clonotype turned up a few times. The chain combines TRBV24-1 with TRBJ2-3; TRBD1 matches 9 bases. V gave up 1 base and J gave up 0 bases; unmatched junction bases: 1. Germline CDR1 and CDR2: KGHDR and SFDVKD. This CDR3 has 16 amino acids. CDR3 in amino acids: CATSDLGQGSTDTQYF. CDR3 coding DNA: TGTGCCACCAGTGATTTAGGACAGGGGAGCACAGATACGCAGTATTTT.

Many counts were recorded for this clonotype. The rearrangement uses TRBV29-1 and TRBJ1-1; 7 positions match TRBD1. CDR1 is SQVTM, CDR2 ANQGSEA, per germline. The CDR3 runs 11 residues. The V and J ends lost 1 base and 11 bases, in that order; junction bases with no gene match: 4. The CDR3 region has the DNA TGCAGCGTTGAAGCGGACAGGTTGGCTTTCTTT. Protein: CSVEADRLAFF.

V and J are TRBV4-3 and TRBJ1-4; 7 positions match TRBD1. This CDR3 region has 14 residues. Losses at the gene ends were 5 bases for V and 8 bases for J; bases not matched to a gene: 8. CDR1 and CDR2 from the germline V gene are LGHNA and YSLEER. The CDR3 spells CASSSQTGPEKLFF. The CDR3 bases are TGCGCCAGCAGCTCTCAGACAGGGCCCGAAAAACTGTTTTTT.

This clonotype was seen a few times. V gene TRBV29-1 combines with J gene TRBJ1-2; D is ambiguous. The V end was cut by 2 bases, the J end by 4 bases, with 8 bases between. In germline, CDR1 is SQVTM, CDR2 ANQGSEA. This CDR3 is built from 12 residues. The CDR3 reads CSVELGSYGYTF. In DNA form, the CDR3 reads TGCAGCGTTGAACTGGGGAGCTATGGCTACACCTTC.

V is TRBV5-1 and J is TRBJ2-1; maybe TRBD2 (7 bases). V lost 4 bases, J lost 9 bases, and 20 bases lay in between. CDR3 length: 15 amino acids. Germline V lookup: CDR1 SGHRS, CDR2 YFSETQ. CDR3 DNA sequence: TGCGCCAGCAGCGGGGGGGCAGAAACCCATATTGAGCAGTTCTTC. This encodes CASSGGAETHIEQFF.

The chain recombines TRBV12-3 or TRBV12-4 with TRBJ1-3; D gene uncertain. The CDR3 loop spans 16 amino acids. Trimming took off 7 bases at V and 4 bases at J, with 20 bases between the two ends. The CDR3 sequence is CASTLRRGISGNTIYF. In nucleotides, the CDR3 is TGTGCCAGCACCCTCAGGAGAGGGATCTCCGGAAACACCATATATTTT.

This clonotype was seen only a few times. This rearrangement joins TRBV10-3 to TRBJ1-5; maybe TRBD1 (6 bases). The CDR3 has 15 residues. V shed 2 bases and J shed 7 bases, with 15 bases lying between them. CDR1 is ENHRY, CDR2 SYGVKD, per germline. CDR3 in DNA: TGTGCCATCAGTGAGCCGAGGGGGGTGTTGCAGCCCCAGCATTTT. It specifies CAISEPRGVLQPQHF.

A few counts support this clonotype. This chain joins TRBV11-1 and TRBJ2-7; TRBD2 might be the D (6 bases). V lost 4 bases and J 2 bases, leaving 9 bases between the germline ends. The CDR3 covers 13 residues. Germline CDR1 is SGHAT and CDR2 is FQDESV (reference sequence). DNA of the CDR3: TGTGCCAGCAGCTCGGGACTTACCTACGAGCAGTACTTC. This translates into CASSSGLTYEQYF.

This chain joins TRBV6-5 and TRBJ1-5, with D possibly TRBD1 on 5 matching bases. Germline values: CDR1 MNHEY, CDR2 SVGAGI. This CDR3 spans 14 amino acids. Trimming took off 6 bases at V and 7 bases at J, with 16 bases between the two ends. The DNA for the CDR3 is TGTGCCAGCAGGCAAAGCCGGGGCGTCCAGCCCCAGCATTTT. Residues: CASRQSRGVQPQHF.

There are a few counts of this clonotype. The chain couples TRBV19 to TRBJ1-1; 8 bases align to TRBD1. V was clipped by 4 bases and J by 0 bases; unmatched bases: 7. Germline V gene data show CDR1 as LNHDA and CDR2 as SQIVND (reference sequence). This CDR3 is 16 amino acids long. The chain's CDR3 is CASSTDREGVNTEAFF. The CDR3 DNA is TGTGCCAGTAGTACGGACAGGGAGGGTGTGAACACTGAAGCTTTCTTT. Looking up the rest from reference TRBV19 and TRBJ1-1 gives the full variable domain: DGGITQSPKYLFRKEGQNVTLSCEQNLNHDAMYWYRQDPGQGLRLIYYSQIVNDFQKGDIAEGYSVSREKKESFPLTVTSAQKNPTAFYLCASSTDREGVNTEAFFGQGTRLTVV.

A few counts support this clonotype. The rearrangement uses TRBV4-3 and TRBJ2-5; D possibly corresponds to TRBD2 (6 bases). CDR3 length: 16 amino acids. From germline, CDR1 is LGHNA and CDR2 YSLEER. V was clipped by 1 base and J by 2 bases, with 14 bases between them. The CDR3 region has the DNA TGCGCCAGCAGCCAAGCCTGGGAGGTACAGCAAGAGACCCAGTACTTC. Protein: CASSQAWEVQQETQYF.

V is TRBV19 and J is TRBJ1-1; D is ambiguous. CDR1 is LNHDA, CDR2 SQIVND, per germline (reference sequence). Trimming removed 7 bases from V and 0 bases from J, with 12 bases in between. This CDR3 contains 14 residues. The CDR3 loop is CASNSVGMNTEAFF. The DNA for the CDR3 is TGTGCCAGTAACTCGGTGGGGATGAACACTGAAGCTTTCTTT.

The table lists this clonotype with a few counts. This sequence joins TRBV6-2 or TRBV6-3 and TRBJ2-3; tentatively, D is TRBD2 (5 bases). Germline-derived CDR1 and CDR2 are MNHEY and SVGEGT. CDR3 size: 14 residues. V lost 7 bases and J 5 bases, leaving 16 bases between the germline ends. This CDR3 reads CASTEGGWGDTQYF. For the CDR3, the DNA is TGTGCCAGCACTGAGGGCGGTTGGGGAGATACGCAGTATTTT.

This clonotype came up many times. This rearrangement joins TRBV20-1 to TRBJ1-5; D call uncertain. Trimming removed 3 bases at V and 5 bases at J, with 11 bases between. This CDR3 contains 13 residues. The germline CDR1 and CDR2 sequences are DFQATT and SNEGSKA (reference sequence). The CDR3 sequence: CSASSGSDQPQHF. CDR3 coding DNA: TGCAGTGCTAGTTCTGGTTCGGATCAGCCCCAGCATTTT.

This clonotype was detected only a few times. This chain joins TRBV6-4 and TRBJ2-2; D gene ambiguous. Germline V gene sequence: CDR1 MRHNA, CDR2 SNTAGT. The CDR3 contains 14 residues. V was clipped by 0 bases and J by 8 bases, with 10 bases between them. The CDR3, as DNA: TGTGCCAGCAGTGACTCGTACGAAAATGGGGAGCTGTTTTTT. Amino acid sequence: CASSDSYENGELFF.

This clonotype has at least ten counts. This sequence joins TRBV7-2 and TRBJ2-1; 10 bases fit TRBD2. With 1 base clipped from V and 8 bases from J, the junction kept 14 bases outside the gene matches. The germline V gene encodes CDR1 SGHTA and CDR2 FQGNSA. The CDR3 sequence is 18 residues long. In DNA form, the CDR3 reads TGTGCCAGCAGCTTAGGGACCCCAAGCGGGGGGGCCTTAGATGAGCAGTTCTTC. Amino acid sequence: CASSLGTPSGGALDEQFF.

This clonotype was recorded a few times. V and J are TRBV7-2 and TRBJ2-1; D is ambiguous. Germline lookup yields CDR1 SGHTA and CDR2 FQGNSA. CDR3 size: 12 residues. V was trimmed by 7 bases and J by 6 bases, leaving 10 bases between them. The CDR3 DNA reads TGTGCCAGCAATGAAGTCGGCAATGAGCAGTTCTTC. As protein: CASNEVGNEQFF.

This chain joins TRBV6-2 or TRBV6-3 and TRBJ2-7; TRBD2 might be the D (6 bases). CDR1 is MNHEY, CDR2 SVGEGT, per germline. Trimming took 2 bases from V and 3 from J, leaving 11 bases between them. CDR3 length: 14 amino acids. CDR3 protein: CASSYEVGGYEQYF. CDR3 nucleotides: TGTGCCAGCAGTTACGAAGTGGGGGGCTACGAGCAGTACTTC.

The chain links TRBV7-9 to TRBJ1-1; D is undetermined. This CDR3 is 15 amino acids long. CDR1 and CDR2 (germline): SEHNR, FQNEAQ (reference sequence). Trimming cost V 2 bases and J 3 bases, with 13 bases left between them. For the CDR3, the DNA is TGTGCCAGCAGCTTATATGTGGTTGTGGACACTGAAGCTTTCTTT. This translates into CASSLYVVVDTEAFF.

The J gene is TRBJ2-3, the V gene TRBV4-3; 8 nucleotides line up with TRBD1. The CDR3 has 12 amino acids. V lost 4 bases, J lost 12 bases, and 6 bases stayed unmatched. Germline CDR1 LGHNA, CDR2 YSLEER. CDR3 region: CASSLGTGPQYF. CDR3 sequence (DNA): TGCGCCAGCAGCCTCGGGACAGGCCCTCAGTATTTT.

The chain is built from TRBV6-5 and TRBJ1-1; no reliable D call. Trimming removed 0 bases at V and 0 bases at J, with 5 bases between. Germline V gene lookup returns CDR1 MNHEY and CDR2 SVGAGI. CDR3 length: 14 amino acids. The CDR3 here is CASSYSQLNTEAFF. CDR3 nucleotide sequence: TGTGCCAGCAGTTACTCGCAGCTGAACACTGAAGCTTTCTTT.

This clonotype has at least ten counts. The chain combines TRBV7-9 with TRBJ1-6, with D uncertain. CDR3 size: 13 residues. V dropped 5 bases and J dropped 8 bases, with 10 bases sitting between them. Germline CDR1 and CDR2: SEHNR and FQNEAQ (reference sequence). CDR3 sequence: CASSPGPYSPLHF. CDR3 bases: TGTGCCAGCAGCCCCGGGCCATATTCACCCCTCCACTTT.

This clonotype showed up just a few times. The V call is TRBV4-3, the J call TRBJ2-3, with D maybe TRBD2 (7 bases). The ends were cut back, 4 bases at V and 4 bases at J, with 18 bases in the middle. CDR1 and CDR2 (germline): LGHNA, YSLEER. This CDR3 is 16 amino acids long. The CDR3 coding sequence is TGCGCCAGCAGCCTTAGGGGGGGGGCCTTTTCAGATACGCAGTATTTT. Protein: CASSLRGGAFSDTQYF.